These 17 T cell receptor beta chains were sequenced from one sample in a study of neurological immune-mediated disorders. TCRdb reanalysed the 5' RACE reads using MiXCR and keeps one entry per CDR3 protein. Of 50,000 to 75,000 distinct CDR3 sequences listed, 3.5% to 5% are singletons. Sequencing was carried out using PBMCs. These receptors came from a man aged 50 to 60 with multiple sclerosis.

This clonotype was observed at least ten times. The chain links TRBV28 to TRBJ1-1; TRBD1 agrees at 9 bases. The CDR3 has 15 amino acids. Germline V CDR1 and CDR2: MDHEN, SYDVKM. The junction had 8 bases not matched to a gene; V was cut back by 5 bases and J by 4 bases. The CDR3 reads CASSKLQGAVTEAFF. CDR3 sequence (DNA): TGTGCCAGCAGTAAGCTACAGGGGGCGGTCACTGAAGCTTTCTTT.

This clonotype was seen repeatedly, ten times or more. The V and J genes are TRBV15 and TRBJ1-4; a possible D gene is TRBD1 (5 bases). The CDR3 length is 15 residues. The germline V gene has CDR1 LNHNV and CDR2 YYDKDF (reference sequence). V lost 0 bases, J lost 7 bases, and 12 bases lay in between. CDR3 coding DNA: TGTGCCACCAGCAGAGATCCAGGGCCAGGTGAAAAACTGTTTTTT. Residues: CATSRDPGPGEKLFF.

This clonotype was observed at least ten times. J is TRBJ1-5 and V is TRBV4-1, with a possible D match to TRBD1 (6 bases). The CDR3 extends over 16 amino acids. Trimming took off 4 bases at V and 0 bases at J, with 13 bases between the two ends. CDR1 is MGHRA, CDR2 YSYEKL, per germline. Here the CDR3 DNA reads TGCGCCAGCAGCCGAGCAGGGGCTTATAGCAATCAGCCCCAGCATTTT. It codes for CASSRAGAYSNQPQHF.

This clonotype was seen many times. The chain uses TRBV13 and TRBJ2-1, with D maybe TRBD2 (7 bases). V was pared by 2 bases and J by 2 bases, with 16 bases between. The V gene's germline CDR1 is PRHDT and CDR2 FYEKMQ (reference sequence). The CDR3 consists of 17 residues. CDR3 nucleotide sequence: TGTGCCAGCAGCTTAAGAGGTGGGGGGGCCACCTACAATGAGCAGTTCTTC. This codes for CASSLRGGGATYNEQFF.

The sample holds many counts of this clonotype. DNA for the CDR3: TGTGCCAGCAGATTATCCCCCCGGGGCGATGAGCAGTTCTTC. It is translated as CASRLSPRGDEQFF. J is TRBJ2-1 and V is TRBV12-3 or TRBV12-4; D may correspond to TRBD1 or TRBD2 (5 bases each). V dropped 6 bases and J dropped 8 bases, with 17 bases sitting between them. The CDR3 is 14 amino acids.

This clonotype was counted ten times or more. The chain uses TRBV5-1 and TRBJ1-2; maybe TRBD1 (6 bases). The length of the CDR3 is 18 residues. Germline-derived CDR1 and CDR2 are SGHRS and YFSETQ. V shed 4 bases and J shed 4 bases, with 26 bases lying between them. The CDR3 DNA reads TGCGCCAGCAGCCGGGGATCGAGGGGGAAAGGGGAACTCTATGGCTACACCTTC. Translated, it gives CASSRGSRGKGELYGYTF.

In this sample, this clonotype turned up many times. The chain recombines TRBV10-1 with TRBJ1-1; D possibly corresponds to TRBD1 (6 bases). Germline V gene sequence: CDR1 WNHNN, CDR2 SYGVQD (reference sequence). V was cut by 0 bases and J by 5 bases, with 19 bases left in between. The CDR3 is 17 residues long. CDR3 loop: CASSESPSAGAGTEAFF. CDR3 bases: TGCGCCAGCAGTGAGTCGCCCTCCGCGGGGGCTGGGACTGAAGCTTTCTTT.

In its sample, this clonotype was seen many times. The J gene is TRBJ2-1, the V gene TRBV4-1; D call uncertain. The CDR3 runs 12 residues. Between the trimmed V and J ends, which lost 5 bases and 14 bases, there was a span of 16 bases. CDR1 is MGHRA and CDR2 is YSYEKL in the germline V gene. The CDR3 sequence: CASSVPGINEFF. The CDR3 DNA reads TGCGCCAGCAGCGTTCCTGGGATCAACGAGTTCTTC.

This clonotype was counted ten times or more. The rearrangement links TRBV12-3 or TRBV12-4 to TRBJ2-1, with D unclear. The CDR3 covers 15 residues. Trimming stripped 1 base from V and 1 base from J, with 8 bases between. The CDR3 bases are TGTGCCAGCAGTTTAGTGGATCAATCCTACAATGAGCAGTTCTTC. The encoded protein is CASSLVDQSYNEQFF.

Many counts were recorded for this clonotype. V gene TRBV5-1 combines with J gene TRBJ2-7; D is undetermined. The length of the CDR3 is 14 residues. The germline V and J ends were trimmed by 0 bases and 2 bases, with 9 bases remaining between them. Germline CDR1 is SGHRS and CDR2 is YFSETQ. The CDR3: CASSLVPGTYEQYF. CDR3 DNA: TGCGCCAGCAGCTTGGTTCCAGGCACCTACGAGCAGTACTTC.

The chain has TRBV5-1 and TRBJ2-3; 12 bases line up with TRBD2. The CDR3 runs 15 residues. Germline V gene lookup returns CDR1 SGHRS and CDR2 YFSETQ. The V segment lost 6 bases and the J segment 4 bases; nucleotides outside the gene matches: 6. The CDR3 nucleotides are TGCGCCAGCACTAGCGGGGGGGCCACACCAGATACGCAGTATTTT. This codes for CASTSGGATPDTQYF.

This clonotype was picked up many times. The J gene is TRBJ2-2, the V gene TRBV24-1; TRBD2 might be the D (6 bases). The CDR3 consists of 16 residues. Germline V gene data show CDR1 as KGHDR and CDR2 as SFDVKD. Trimming shortened V by 3 bases and J by 5 bases, and 15 bases separated the two germline ends. CDR3 sequence (DNA): TGTGCCACCAGTGATCCCGGGACTGGAACTACCGGGGAGCTGTTTTTT. Protein sequence: CATSDPGTGTTGELFF.

The sample holds many counts of this clonotype. The gene calls are TRBV7-9 and TRBJ1-1; D is uncertain. The germline V gene encodes CDR1 SEHNR and CDR2 FQNEAQ (reference sequence). This CDR3 has 13 amino acids. With 1 base removed from V and 5 bases from J, the gap between germline ends came to 8 bases. The CDR3 protein is CASSLVVVTEAFF. CDR3 coding DNA: TGTGCCAGCAGCTTAGTTGTCGTTACTGAAGCTTTCTTT.

This clonotype was seen many times. The chain couples TRBV29-1 to TRBJ1-2, with unresolved D. The germline V gene has CDR1 SQVTM and CDR2 ANQGSEA. This CDR3 comprises 15 residues. V lost 3 bases and J lost 3, with 17 bases in between. CDR3 protein: CSVDIGKRADYGYTF. Here the CDR3 DNA reads TGCAGCGTTGATATTGGAAAAAGAGCGGACTATGGCTACACCTTC.

The sample holds many counts of this clonotype. V is TRBV5-1 and J is TRBJ1-2, with a possible D match to TRBD1 (5 bases). The CDR3 has 16 residues. V gave up 0 bases and J gave up 4 bases, with 16 bases separating them. The germline CDR1 and CDR2 sequences are SGHRS and YFSETQ. The chain's CDR3 is CASSLGDAQGPYGYTF. CDR3 DNA: TGCGCCAGCAGCTTGGGGGACGCACAAGGGCCCTATGGCTACACCTTC.

The table lists this clonotype with many counts. The chain joins TRBV6-5 to TRBJ2-6; 7 positions match TRBD1. The length of the CDR3 is 17 residues. Looked up from germline, CDR1 is MNHEY and CDR2 is SVGAGI. V was pared by 2 bases and J by 2 bases, with 6 bases of the junction left unmatched. The CDR3 protein is CASSYTGQTTGANVLTF. CDR3 DNA: TGTGCCAGCAGTTACACGGGACAGACCACTGGGGCCAACGTCCTGACTTTC.

There are many counts of this clonotype. The gene calls are TRBV4-3 and TRBJ1-2; 7 bases line up with TRBD1. After removal of 0 bases from V and 4 bases from J, the junction contained 11 bases not matched to a gene. The CDR3 loop spans 17 amino acids. Germline-derived CDR1 and CDR2 are LGHNA and YSLEER. The chain's CDR3 is CASSQEGGAGPTYGYTF. The CDR3 nucleotides read TGCGCCAGCAGCCAAGAAGGGGGCGCAGGGCCGACCTATGGCTACACCTTC.